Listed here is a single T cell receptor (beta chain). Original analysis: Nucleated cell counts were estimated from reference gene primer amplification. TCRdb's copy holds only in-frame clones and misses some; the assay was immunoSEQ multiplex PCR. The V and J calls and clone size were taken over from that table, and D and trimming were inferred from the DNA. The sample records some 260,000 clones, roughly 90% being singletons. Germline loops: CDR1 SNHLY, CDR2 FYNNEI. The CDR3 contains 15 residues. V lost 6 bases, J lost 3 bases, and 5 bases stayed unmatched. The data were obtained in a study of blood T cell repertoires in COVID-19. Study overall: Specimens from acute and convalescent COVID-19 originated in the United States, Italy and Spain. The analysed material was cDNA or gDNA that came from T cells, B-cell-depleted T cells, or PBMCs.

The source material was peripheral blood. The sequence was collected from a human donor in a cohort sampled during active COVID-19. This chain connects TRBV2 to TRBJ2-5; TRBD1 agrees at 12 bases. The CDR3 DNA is TGTGCCAGCAGCCGGGACAGGGGGCGCGAAGAGACCCAGTACTTC. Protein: CASSRDRGREETQYF.